The rows below give T cell receptor beta chains drawn from one sample of a study of blood T cell repertoires in COVID-19. Sequenced by immunoSEQ multiplex PCR; TCRdb stores in-frame clones only, minus some. The repertoire includes hundreds of thousands of clones, nearly 90% of them detected once, and roughly 1% sits in the top ten. Material for sequencing was peripheral blood. These receptors all come from a woman between 40 and 55 years old with COVID-19, enrolled during active disease. Each CDR3 is given with its conserved first and last residue. The D gene is left open where the match is weak. Some rows mark clone size as missing; the rest say once, few, many or name a class of expanded clone.

.	TRBV3-1/TRBV3-2	TRBJ1-1	.	TGTGCCAGCAGCCATAACAGGAACACTGAAGCTTTCTTT	CASSHNRNTEAFF
.	TRBV12-3/TRBV12-4	TRBJ2-3	.	TGTGCCAGCAGTTTAGGTGGGAGAGATACGCAGTATTTT	CASSLGGRDTQYF
once	TRBV19	TRBJ2-1	TRBD2	TGTGCCAGTATTAAAAGCGGGAGGTGGAATGAGCAGTTCTTC	CASIKSGRWNEQFF
.	TRBV19	TRBJ1-3	.	TGTGCCAGTAGTATAGATACTAACAGGGGAAACACCATATATTTT	CASSIDTNRGNTIYF
.	TRBV7-9	TRBJ1-1	.	TGTGCCAGCATGCAGGGTAGCACTGAAGCTTTCTTT	CASMQGSTEAFF
.	TRBV5-8	TRBJ2-4	TRBD2	TGTGCCATCAAGGGAAGCGGGGGCCCAAACATTCAGTACTTC	CAIKGSGGPNIQYF
.	TRBV13	TRBJ2-3	TRBD2	TGTGCCAGCAGCCCCTCGGGCGGGAGGGCCACAGATACGCAGTATTTT	CASSPSGGRATDTQYF
.	TRBV18	TRBJ1-4	.	TGTGCCAGCTCAGTCGGGACATCTGAAAAACTGTTTTTT	CASSVGTSEKLFF
.	TRBV19	TRBJ1-5	.	TGTGCCAGTAGCCCGACAGCAAACACCTTCGGTCAGCCCCAGCATTTT	CASSPTANTFGQPQHF
.	TRBV28	TRBJ2-7	.	TGTGCCAGCAGTTCGCGGCTCCGGGGGAACTCCTACGAGCAGTACTTC	CASSSRLRGNSYEQYF
.	TRBV15	TRBJ1-4	TRBD1	TGTGCCACCAGCAGCTGGGACAGGGGAAATGAAAAACTGTTTTTT	CATSSWDRGNEKLFF
.	TRBV3-1/TRBV3-2	TRBJ1-6	.	TGTGCCAGCAGCCCCCAGGGATCCTATAATTCACCCCTCCACTTT	CASSPQGSYNSPLHF
.	TRBV5-1	TRBJ2-7	TRBD1	TGCGCCAGCAGCTTGCTGCCGGGACAGACACCCTACGAGCAGTACTTC	CASSLLPGQTPYEQYF
few	TRBV6-6	TRBJ1-6	TRBD1	TGTGCCAGCAGCCGACAGGGCAGTTCACCCCTCCACTTT	CASSRQGSSPLHF
.	TRBV5-1	TRBJ1-3	TRBD1	TGCGCCAGCAGCTGGGGGACAGGGGGCCGTGACGGAAACACCATATATTTT	CASSWGTGGRDGNTIYF
.	TRBV5-8	TRBJ1-1	.	TGTGCCAGCAGCCGAAACTTGGCTGAAGCTTTCTTT	CASSRNLAEAFF
.	TRBV18	TRBJ2-7	TRBD2	TGTGCCAGCTCACCCGATCTAGGACTAGCGGGAGGTCGTTACGAGCAGTACTTC	CASSPDLGLAGGRYEQYF
.	TRBV21-1	TRBJ1-3	.	TGTGCCAGCAGCCTACGGGACAGGAGAAACACCATATATTTT	CASSLRDRRNTIYF
.	TRBV10-3	TRBJ2-3	.	TGTGCCATCAGTGAAGGTCAGGAGGCAGATACGCAGTATTTT	CAISEGQEADTQYF
.	TRBV19	TRBJ2-3	.	TGTGCCAGTAGTTTGTACGGGATCCCGATGGATACGCAGTATTTT	CASSLYGIPMDTQYF
.	TRBV11-3	TRBJ2-1	TRBD1	TGTGCCAGCAGCAAAACAGGGGTCCACAATGAGCAGTTCTTC	CASSKTGVHNEQFF
.	TRBV13	TRBJ2-7	.	TGTGCCAGCAGCTTAGGGCGCTCCTACGAGCAGTACTTC	CASSLGRSYEQYF
.	TRBV28	TRBJ1-2	.	TGTGCCACCGAGGGGGAGACAAACTATGGCTACACCTTC	CATEGETNYGYTF
.	TRBV19	TRBJ1-5	.	TGTGCCACCCTGACTCAAGGGGAAACTCAGCCCCAGCATTTT	CATLTQGETQPQHF
.	TRBV6-5	TRBJ1-2	TRBD1	TGTGCCAGCAGAGGGACAGGCACCGCTTTCTATGGCTACACCTTC	CASRGTGTAFYGYTF
once	TRBV5-4	TRBJ2-3	.	TGTGCCAGCAGCTTGGTAGGGCCAGGGGATACGCAGTATTTT	CASSLVGPGDTQYF
.	TRBV6-2/TRBV6-3	TRBJ2-5	TRBD2	TGTGCCAGCAGCCGATGGGGGGGAGAGACCCAGTACTTC	CASSRWGGETQYF
.	TRBV24-1	TRBJ2-5	TRBD1	TGTGCCACCAGTGATACCAACAGGGGGTTAGAGACCCAGTACTTC	CATSDTNRGLETQYF
.	TRBV28	TRBJ1-1	TRBD1	TGTGCCAGCAGTGGGACAGGGGGCTGGACTGAAGCTTTCTTT	CASSGTGGWTEAFF
.	TRBV6-5	TRBJ1-3	.	TGTGCCAGCAGACAGGCCTCTGGAAACACCATATATTTT	CASRQASGNTIYF
once	TRBV28	TRBJ1-1	TRBD1	TGTGCCAGCACCCAGGGGGCAGCGGACACTGAAGCTTTCTTT	CASTQGAADTEAFF
.	TRBV28	TRBJ1-1	.	TGTGCCAGCAGGCGAGGGAGAGGCACTGAAGCTTTCTTT	CASRRGRGTEAFF
.	TRBV27	TRBJ2-5	TRBD1	TGTGCCAGCAGTTCCCCCAGGGGGCTTGGTGAGACCCAGTACTTC	CASSSPRGLGETQYF
.	TRBV7-2	TRBJ1-2	.	TGTGCCAGCAGCTTAACAGGAGACTATGGCTACACCTTC	CASSLTGDYGYTF
.	TRBV29-1	TRBJ2-3	TRBD2	TGCAGCGTTGGGGGGCTGACTAGCGGAAGCACAGATACGCAGTATTTT	CSVGGLTSGSTDTQYF
.	TRBV5-4	TRBJ1-2	TRBD1	TGTGCCAGCAGCCTCAGGGGGCCTAGCTATGGCTACACCTTC	CASSLRGPSYGYTF
.	TRBV6-4	TRBJ2-5	.	TGTGCCAGCAGCCTGGAGCCACAAGAGACCCAGTACTTC	CASSLEPQETQYF
.	TRBV7-9	TRBJ2-2	TRBD2	TGTGCCAGCAGCCCGAAAGTGGGAGGGAGCGATGGAACCGGGGAGCTGTTTTTT	CASSPKVGGSDGTGELFF
.	TRBV9	TRBJ1-1	.	TGTGCCAGCAGCGTAGGAAATAGTGGGAGGACTGAAGCTTTCTTT	CASSVGNSGRTEAFF
.	TRBV27	TRBJ1-1	.	TGTGCCAGCAGTTTACGATTCGCAGGGAACACTGAAGCTTTCTTT	CASSLRFAGNTEAFF
few	TRBV7-2	TRBJ2-4	.	TGTGCCAGCAGCTTAGCACAGCAAAACATTCAGTACTTC	CASSLAQQNIQYF
.	TRBV7-6	TRBJ2-7	.	TGTGCCAGCGCGCTGCAGGGAGGCCCTTACGAGCAGTACTTC	CASALQGGPYEQYF
few	TRBV5-6	TRBJ1-3	.	TGTGCCAGCAGCTTGTTACAGGGCCACTCTGGAAACACCATATATTTT	CASSLLQGHSGNTIYF
.	TRBV28	TRBJ2-5	TRBD2	TGTGCCAGCAGCCAGGGACTAGCGGGGGTGCTACAAGAGACCCAGTACTTC	CASSQGLAGVLQETQYF
few	TRBV19	TRBJ1-5	.	TGTGCCAGTAGTATAGGAGGTAGACGAGGACAGCCCCAGCATTTT	CASSIGGRRGQPQHF
.	TRBV28	TRBJ1-6	.	TGTGCCAGCAGTTCAGGGGTCGGTTCACCCCTCCACTTT	CASSSGVGSPLHF
.	TRBV29-1	TRBJ1-1	TRBD1	TGCAGCGCCGGACTGACAGGGTCTGTCACTGAAGCTTTCTTT	CSAGLTGSVTEAFF
few	TRBV7-9	TRBJ1-1	.	TGTGCCAGCAGCGCCTACAGGGAGAACACTGAAGCTTTCTTT	CASSAYRENTEAFF
once	TRBV7-2	TRBJ1-1	.	TGTGCCAGCAGCTTAGAGCGTAACACTGAAGCTTTCTTT	CASSLERNTEAFF
.	TRBV6-5	TRBJ1-1	.	TGTGCCAGCAACAGGGATGAGAACACTGAAGCTTTCTTT	CASNRDENTEAFF
.	TRBV6-2/TRBV6-3	TRBJ2-5	.	TGTGCCAGCAGTTACGGGAGGCAAGAGACCCAGTACTTC	CASSYGRQETQYF
.	TRBV25-1	TRBJ1-1	.	TGTGCCAGCAGTGAGGCAGGGGCGAGAACTGAAGCTTTCTTT	CASSEAGARTEAFF
.	TRBV5-1	TRBJ2-1	.	TGCGCCAGCAGGGGAGAGGGGCGGGGTGAGCAGTTCTTC	CASRGEGRGEQFF
.	TRBV5-1	TRBJ1-5	.	TGCGCCAGCAGACCAGGTAATGACGATCAGCCCCAGCATTTT	CASRPGNDDQPQHF